Here is one TCR beta chain with its context. Per the original methods: Amplification from reference gene primers served as the basis for estimated nucleated cell counts. Assay used: immunoSEQ multiplex PCR; TCRdb lists only in-frame clones, some missing. Clone size and the V and J calls come from that table; the DNA yielded D and trimming. The sample lists 35,000 to 50,000 clones, about three quarters occurring once. The data originate from a study of blood T cell repertoires in COVID-19. Looking at the study overall: Italy, Spain and the United States were the sources of the convalescent and acute COVID-19 samples. PBMCs, B-cell-depleted T cells, or T cells were the source of the cDNA or gDNA that made up the material.

This CDR3 is built from 12 residues. V was shortened by 7 bases and J by 8 bases, with 14 bases between the two germline ends. J is TRBJ1-2 and V is TRBV12-3 or TRBV12-4; possible D gene TRBD1, 6 bases. Input material: peripheral blood. This TCR came from a man between 65 and 85 years old with active or convalescent COVID-19. Written as DNA, the CDR3 is TGTGCCAGCACTCACACGGGGGGCGGCTACACCTTC. Its protein is CASTHTGGGYTF.